This passage covers 27 T cell receptor beta chains from one sample sequenced in a study of CD8 T cells in ankylosing spondylitis. MiXCR, run by TCRdb on the 5' RACE reads, gives a single entry per CDR3 protein. Of about 140,000 distinct CDR3 sequences in the sample, 25% to 35% are singletons; the top ten hold 4.5% to 6%. Sequenced sample: synovial fluid, either unsorted or a sorted T cell fraction (not recorded which). These receptors all come from a male donor with ankylosing spondylitis.

The V gene is TRBV29-1, the J gene TRBJ2-7; 9 bases line up with TRBD1. Trimming cost V 6 bases and J 7 bases; bases outside gene matches: 10. The CDR3 has 13 amino acids. Per the germline V gene, CDR1 is SQVTM and CDR2 is ANQGSEA. CDR3 residues: CSVRGGQGREQYF. CDR3 coding DNA: TGCAGCGTCCGTGGGGGACAGGGTAGGGAGCAGTACTTC.

In its sample, this clonotype was seen many times. The rearrangement uses TRBV20-1 and TRBJ2-7; TRBD2 aligns across 8 bases. Per germline, CDR1 DFQATT and CDR2 SNEGSKA (reference sequence). V dropped 2 bases and J dropped 2; count of bases not matched to a gene: 5. The CDR3 runs 14 residues. This chain's CDR3 is CSARPGTSPYEQYF. The DNA of the CDR3 is TGCAGTGCTAGACCAGGGACTAGTCCCTACGAGCAGTACTTC.

This clonotype came up many times. The chain links TRBV24-1 to TRBJ2-1, with 12 nucleotides matching TRBD2. The CDR3 is 16 amino acids. Unmatched junction bases numbered 2, after V lost 3 bases and J lost 3 bases. Germline-derived CDR1 and CDR2 are KGHDR and SFDVKD. CDR3 DNA: TGTGCCACCAGTGATGTGACTAGCGGGAGCTACAATGAGCAGTTCTTC. Translated: CATSDVTSGSYNEQFF.

DNA for the CDR3: TGCAGCGTCTGGGGGGGGGTGGAAGCTTTCTTT. It is translated as CSVWGGVEAFF. This rearrangement joins TRBV29-1 to TRBJ1-1; D perhaps matches TRBD1 (5 bases). Deletions cut 6 bases from V and 8 bases from J, with 13 bases between. CDR1 is SQVTM, CDR2 ANQGSEA, per germline. The CDR3 has 11 residues.

This clonotype was seen at least ten times. This chain connects TRBV28 to TRBJ2-3; no definite D call. The V gene's germline CDR1 is MDHEN and CDR2 SYDVKM. V lost 0 bases and J 6 bases, leaving 4 bases between the germline ends. This CDR3 comprises 12 residues. The CDR3 DNA is TGTGCCAGCAGTTTATGGGGGGATACGCAGTATTTT. Amino acid sequence: CASSLWGDTQYF.

This clonotype has just a few counts. The gene calls are TRBV20-1 and TRBJ1-2, with 8 bases that match TRBD1. After removal of 0 bases from V and 4 bases from J, the junction contained 10 bases not matched to a gene. CDR3 length: 16 amino acids. Germline V gives CDR1 DFQATT, CDR2 SNEGSKA (reference sequence). CDR3 sequence reads: CSARDTKTGVIYGYTF. The CDR3 DNA follows: TGCAGTGCTAGAGACACCAAGACAGGGGTTATCTATGGCTACACCTTC.

This sequence joins TRBV30 and TRBJ2-1; 10 bases are shared with TRBD2. The V and J ends lost 5 bases and 0 bases, in that order; junction bases with no gene match: 4. This CDR3 region has 15 residues. The germline gives CDR1 GTSNPN, CDR2 SVGIG (reference sequence). The CDR3 nucleotides read TGTGCCTGGCTGGGACTAGCGAGCTCCTACAATGAGCAGTTCTTC. As protein: CAWLGLASSYNEQFF.

The J gene is TRBJ2-1, the V gene TRBV7-2; D is ambiguous. Germline loops: CDR1 SGHTA, CDR2 FQGNSA. With 5 bases removed from V and 3 bases from J, the gap between germline ends came to 5 bases. This CDR3 region has 12 residues. CDR3 region: CASSLRYNEQFF. CDR3 sequence (DNA): TGTGCCAGCAGCCTCCGCTACAATGAGCAGTTCTTC.

This clonotype has only one observation. The chain has TRBV28 and TRBJ1-5; D is ambiguous. Germline assignment: CDR1 MDHEN and CDR2 SYDVKM. The CDR3 totals 14 residues. V lost 2 bases, J lost 7 bases, and 12 bases lay in between. In DNA form, the CDR3 reads TGTGCCAGCAGTTTACAATTAAGGGTGCAGCCCCAGCATTTT. Protein product: CASSLQLRVQPQHF.

This chain connects TRBV7-2 to TRBJ2-1; 8 nucleotides agree with TRBD2. The CDR3 loop spans 15 amino acids. V was clipped by 7 bases and J by 8 bases; unmatched bases: 13. Germline V gene lookup returns CDR1 SGHTA and CDR2 FQGNSA. The DNA of the CDR3 is TGTGCCAGCACCCGACCGGGACTAGGGGACGATGAGCAGTTCTTC. It specifies CASTRPGLGDDEQFF.

The V and J genes are TRBV9 and TRBJ2-3, with 11 positions matching TRBD2. Trimming cost V 0 bases and J 2 bases; bases outside gene matches: 14. There are 20 residues in the CDR3. Per germline, CDR1 SGDLS and CDR2 YYNGEE. This CDR3 reads CASSVGISGGAGTITDTQYF. The DNA of the CDR3 is TGTGCCAGCAGCGTAGGGATTAGCGGGGGGGCCGGGACGATCACAGATACGCAGTATTTT.

This chain uses TRBV5-6 with TRBJ2-2; D tentatively fits TRBD1 or TRBD2 (6 bases each). Trimming pared 0 bases from V and 1 base from J, leaving 13 bases between. The CDR3 loop spans 17 amino acids. Germline CDR1 SGHDT, CDR2 YYEEEE. DNA for the CDR3: TGTGCCAGCAGCTTGGAACAGGGAGGAGAGAACACCGGGGAGCTGTTTTTT. Translating gives CASSLEQGGENTGELFF.

The V call is TRBV7-9, the J call TRBJ2-1; 10 positions match TRBD2. Trimming cost V 2 bases and J 9 bases; bases outside gene matches: 10. Germline V gene data show CDR1 as SEHNR and CDR2 as FQNEAQ (reference sequence). CDR3 size: 16 residues. The CDR3 DNA sequence: TGTGCCAGCAGCTTAAAACGGAGCGGGGGGGCTAGTGAGCAGTTCTTC. It yields the protein CASSLKRSGGASEQFF.

The chain has TRBV27 and TRBJ1-1, with D unresolved. CDR3 size: 11 residues. CDR1 and CDR2 from the germline V gene are MNHEY and SMNVEV (reference sequence). V lost 10 bases and J 4 bases, leaving 10 bases between the germline ends. This CDR3 reads CANPFGTEAFF. The CDR3 DNA follows: TGTGCCAACCCGTTCGGCACTGAAGCTTTCTTT.

The CDR3 DNA follows: TGTGCCAGCAGCTCGAGACTAGCGGGCAACTCCTACGAGCAGTACTTC. The encoded protein is CASSSRLAGNSYEQYF. The chain joins TRBV7-2 to TRBJ2-7; TRBD2 matches at 10 bases. Trimming cost V 4 bases and J 0 bases; bases outside gene matches: 6. This CDR3 has 16 residues. Germline-derived CDR1 and CDR2 are SGHTA and FQGNSA.

This clonotype was counted many times. The chain recombines TRBV7-2 with TRBJ1-1; 11 bases are a match to TRBD1. The CDR3 extends over 15 amino acids. The germline CDR1 and CDR2 sequences are SGHTA and FQGNSA. J lost 6 bases, V lost 4 bases, and 7 bases had no gene match. CDR3 loop: CASSSDRGRVSEAFF. The CDR3, as DNA: TGTGCCAGCAGCTCGGACAGGGGGCGCGTCTCTGAAGCTTTCTTT. Based on the CDR3 plus reference TRBV7-2 and TRBJ1-1, the full variable domain is GAGVSQSPSNKVTEKGKDVELRCDPISGHTALYWYRQSLGQGLEFLIYFQGNSAPDKSGLPSDRFSAERTGGSVSTLTIQRTQQEDSAVYLCASSSDRGRVSEAFFGQGTRLTVV.

This clonotype has more than one count but fewer than ten. This chain uses TRBV12-3 or TRBV12-4 with TRBJ1-6, with 8 bases lining up with TRBD1. The ends lost 4 bases at V and 7 bases at J; junction bases unmatched: 9. The CDR3 covers 16 residues. This chain's CDR3 is CASSSIPGQENSPLHF. The CDR3 DNA follows: TGTGCCAGCAGTTCCATCCCGGGACAGGAAAATTCACCCCTCCACTTT.

The chain has TRBV19 and TRBJ2-6; no firm D call. The V and J ends lost 1 base and 0 bases respectively, with 10 bases between them. Germline assignment: CDR1 LNHDA and CDR2 SQIVND (reference sequence). This CDR3 region has 17 residues. CDR3 sequence reads: CASSIAGPSSGANVLTF. For the CDR3, the DNA is TGTGCCAGTAGTATAGCAGGTCCGAGCTCTGGGGCCAACGTCCTGACTTTC.

The CDR3, as DNA: TGTGCCAGCAGCCCGGGACTCGGAGCGGGAGTGGGGTGGGAGCAGTTCTTC. Protein product: CASSPGLGAGVGWEQFF. The J gene is TRBJ2-1, the V gene TRBV14, with 8 bases identical to TRBD2. CDR1 is SGHDN, CDR2 FVKESK, per germline. The CDR3 sequence is 17 residues long. With 4 bases clipped from V and 10 bases from J, the junction kept 18 bases outside the gene matches.

The chain links TRBV12-3 or TRBV12-4 to TRBJ1-2; D unresolved. The CDR3 runs to 13 residues. V lost 6 bases and J lost 3, with 11 bases in between. The CDR3 here is CASSPAGHYGYTF. The CDR3 region has the DNA TGTGCCAGCAGCCCGGCAGGTCACTATGGCTACACCTTC.

This clonotype was counted many times. This chain links TRBV18 with TRBJ2-7; the D is unclear. This CDR3 is 12 amino acids long. Trimming shortened V by 2 bases and J by 3 bases, and 5 bases separated the two germline ends. CDR1 KGHSH and CDR2 LQKENI come from the germline V gene. The CDR3 nucleotides are TGTGCCAGCTCACCAAACGGCTACGAGCAGTACTTC. Translated: CASSPNGYEQYF.

This clonotype occurred many times. V gene TRBV28 combines with J gene TRBJ2-1, with D perhaps matching TRBD2 (6 bases). Germline CDR1 reads MDHEN; CDR2 reads SYDVKM. The CDR3 consists of 18 residues. Trimming removed 1 base from V and 7 bases from J, with 23 bases in between. CDR3 sequence: CASSLYGRGTADENEQFF. DNA for the CDR3: TGTGCCAGCAGTTTATACGGGAGAGGTACAGCAGACGAGAATGAGCAGTTCTTC.

This sequence joins TRBV6-1 and TRBJ1-1, with 8 bases lining up with TRBD1. V shed 4 bases and J 1 base; nucleotides not matched to a gene: 14. Germline CDR1 reads MNHNS; CDR2 reads SASEGT. The CDR3 runs 18 residues. The CDR3 sequence: CASSGMTGALWGNTEAFF. Written as DNA, the CDR3 is TGTGCCAGCAGTGGAATGACAGGGGCCCTGTGGGGGAACACTGAAGCTTTCTTT.

This clonotype was observed a few times. The chain employs TRBV10-3 and TRBJ2-2, with D possibly matching TRBD2 (6 bases). Trimming removed 0 bases from V and 3 bases from J, with 8 bases in between. The CDR3 runs 15 residues. Germline CDR1 reads ENHRY; CDR2 reads SYGVKD. In nucleotides, the CDR3 is TGTGCCATCAGTGAGTCGGGGACTCACACCGGGGAGCTGTTTTTT. It is translated as CAISESGTHTGELFF.

This chain uses TRBV15 with TRBJ2-7, with 9 bases lining up with TRBD1. V shed 2 bases, J shed 5 bases, and the junction held 4 bases outside the gene matches. CDR1 is LNHNV and CDR2 is YYDKDF in the germline V gene (reference sequence). The CDR3 is 14 residues long. CDR3 region: CATSRRDREDEQYF. The CDR3 DNA sequence: TGTGCCACCAGCAGAAGGGACAGGGAAGACGAGCAGTACTTC.

This clonotype has only a few counts. Written as DNA, the CDR3 is TGTGCCTGGAGTAAAGGGACAGGGGGCTTGACCTACGAGCAGTACTTC. Protein sequence: CAWSKGTGGLTYEQYF. This rearrangement joins TRBV30 to TRBJ2-7, with 12 bases aligning to TRBD1. Germline CDR1 and CDR2: GTSNPN and SVGIG (reference sequence). The CDR3 totals 16 residues. Trimming removed 2 bases from V and 2 bases from J; junction bases left unmatched: 7.

The chain carries TRBV4-1 and TRBJ2-3; 14 bases fit TRBD2. This CDR3 is built from 18 residues. V lost 2 bases and J lost 5; bases outside the gene matches: 9. The germline V gene has CDR1 MGHRA and CDR2 YSYEKL. CDR3 nucleotide sequence: TGCGCCAGCAGCCAAACACCTGGGACTAGCGGGAGTCAAGATACGCAGTATTTT. Its translation is CASSQTPGTSGSQDTQYF.